Shown below are 3 T cell receptor beta chains from a single sample sequenced in a study of blood T cell repertoires in COVID-19. Clones were read by immunoSEQ multiplex PCR, and TCRdb kept only the in-frame ones, dropping some. The sample carries over 300,000 clones, around 82% recorded once. The sample was peripheral blood. The receptor source for this set is a woman aged 45-65 years with acute or convalescent COVID-19.

This clone was counted between two and nine times. The gene calls are TRBV13 and TRBJ2-2; 7 bases map to TRBD1. The CDR3 spans 14 residues. From germline, CDR1 is PRHDT and CDR2 FYEKMQ (reference sequence). J lost 0 bases, V lost 8 bases, and 3 bases had no gene match. The CDR3 is CASSQGSNTGELFF. CDR3 coding DNA: TGTGCCAGCTCACAGGGGTCGAACACCGGGGAGCTGTTTTTT.

V gene TRBV7-9 combines with J gene TRBJ1-2; 9 positions match TRBD1. Trimming at V came to 5 bases and at J to 6 bases, leaving 4 bases not matched to a gene. CDR1 and CDR2 from the germline V gene are SEHNR and FQNEAQ (reference sequence). This CDR3 region has 13 residues. CDR3 bases: TGTGCCAGCAGCCCCAGGACAGGGGATGGCTACACCTTC. It yields the protein CASSPRTGDGYTF.

CDR3 bases: TGCGCCAGCAGACCGACAGGGGGCTCTGGAAACACCATATATTTT. Protein: CASRPTGGSGNTIYF. The chain links TRBV5-1 to TRBJ1-3, with 9 bases matching TRBD1. The CDR3 consists of 15 residues. CDR1 is SGHRS and CDR2 is YFSETQ in the germline V gene. With 5 bases clipped from V and 0 bases from J, the junction kept 3 bases outside the gene matches.